Shown below are 14 T cell receptor beta chains from a single sample sequenced in a study of brain T cells in children with intractable seizures. Generated by immunoSEQ multiplex PCR, the TCRdb table keeps only in-frame clones and is missing some. The sample includes about 64,000 clones, approximately 94% of them seen just once. Sequences were derived from peripheral blood, sampled at surgery. The source is a boy under two years old with focal cortical dysplasia and intractable seizures.

The V call is TRBV5-6, the J call TRBJ1-2; D unresolved. Germline V gene lookup returns CDR1 SGHDT and CDR2 YYEEEE. CDR3 length: 16 residues. V was trimmed by 0 bases and J by 4 bases, leaving 16 bases between them. This chain's CDR3 is CASSLVDGPSPYGYTF. CDR3 DNA sequence: TGTGCCAGCAGCTTGGTAGACGGGCCGTCCCCCTATGGCTACACCTTC.

The table lists this clone with a count of one. This chain links TRBV19 with TRBJ1-2; D gene unclear. Germline V gives CDR1 LNHDA, CDR2 SQIVND (reference sequence). The CDR3 contains 15 residues. Trimming removed 2 bases from V and 7 bases from J, with 17 bases in between. CDR3 amino acids: CASSIMATTSGGYTF. CDR3 bases: TGTGCCAGTAGTATAATGGCTACCACCTCAGGTGGCTACACCTTC.

V usage is TRBV3-1 (or the pseudogene TRBV3-2) and J usage is TRBJ2-3, with TRBD2 as a possible D gene (6 bases). Germline CDR1 reads LGHDT; CDR2 reads YNNKEL (reference sequence). The CDR3 runs 17 residues. Trimming removed 0 bases from V and 3 bases from J, with 16 bases in between. The chain's CDR3 is CASSQEVRGLGTDTQYF. The CDR3 bases are TGTGCCAGCAGCCAAGAGGTTAGGGGACTCGGGACAGATACGCAGTATTTT.

This clone appeared once. The chain carries TRBV7-9 and TRBJ2-7; 10 nucleotides line up with TRBD1. The CDR3 length is 16 residues. Germline assignment: CDR1 SEHNR and CDR2 FQNEAQ (reference sequence). V was pared by 0 bases and J by 3 bases, with 5 bases of the junction left unmatched. The CDR3 DNA follows: TGTGCCAGCAGCTTAGCCTCGGGACAGGGGCACTACGAGCAGTACTTC. Its translation: CASSLASGQGHYEQYF.

This rearrangement joins TRBV7-2 to TRBJ2-5; 9 nucleotides align to TRBD2. Germline V gene lookup returns CDR1 SGHTA and CDR2 FQGNSA. This CDR3 is 15 amino acids long. The V gene end was trimmed by 6 bases and the J gene end by 7 bases; junction bases not matched to a gene: 12. CDR3 in DNA: TGTGCCAGCAGTATAGCGGCTAGCGGGATTTTGACCCAGTACTTC. The encoded protein is CASSIAASGILTQYF.

CDR3 residues: CASSIFFSGTKNIQYF. CDR3 DNA sequence: TGTGCCAGTAGTATCTTTTTTTCGGGGACCAAAAACATTCAGTACTTC. The gene calls are TRBV19 and TRBJ2-4; D is perhaps TRBD2 (5 bases). This CDR3 has 16 amino acids. The germline V and J ends were trimmed by 3 bases and 2 bases, with 14 bases remaining between them. Germline V gene lookup returns CDR1 LNHDA and CDR2 SQIVND (reference sequence).

The V and J genes are TRBV6-2 or TRBV6-3 and TRBJ2-4; the match to TRBD2 covers 7 bases. Losses at the gene ends were 5 bases for V and 9 bases for J; bases not matched to a gene: 4. Germline values: CDR1 MNHEY, CDR2 SVGEGT. CDR3 length: 12 amino acids. CDR3: CASSGGVGIQYF. The CDR3 DNA follows: TGTGCCAGCAGTGGGGGGGTGGGCATTCAGTACTTC.

This clone was seen just once. The V and J genes are TRBV19 and TRBJ1-1; D is perhaps TRBD1 (5 bases). V was clipped by 7 bases and J by 3 bases, with 12 bases between them. The V gene's germline CDR1 is LNHDA and CDR2 SQIVND (reference sequence). The CDR3 loop spans 13 amino acids. The CDR3 DNA reads as TGTGCCAGTAAAGGACGGGGGGACACTGAAGCTTTCTTT. Its protein product is CASKGRGDTEAFF.

The rearrangement uses TRBV7-2 and TRBJ2-7; no definite D call. This CDR3 has 15 residues. Trimming removed 1 base from V and 6 bases from J, with 16 bases in between. Germline V CDR1 and CDR2: SGHTA, FQGNSA. The CDR3 DNA is TGTGCCAGCAGCTTAGGAGTGGGGTCTGGGCGCGAGCAGTACTTC. It specifies CASSLGVGSGREQYF.

The rearrangement joins TRBV11-2 to TRBJ2-2; a weak D match, TRBD2 (6 bases). The germline CDR1 and CDR2 sequences are SGHAT and FQNNGV. The ends were cut back, 5 bases at V and 5 bases at J, with 18 bases in the middle. The CDR3 has 16 residues. CDR3 DNA: TGTGCCAGCAGCCCGAGCAAAGGGAGGTTGACCGGGGAGCTGTTTTTT. Translating it yields CASSPSKGRLTGELFF.

This clone was observed once. The chain is built from TRBV28 and TRBJ2-1, with 9 bases aligning to TRBD2. Germline V CDR1 and CDR2: MDHEN, SYDVKM. CDR3 length: 18 residues. Trimming cost V 3 bases and J 12 bases; bases outside gene matches: 21. CDR3 residues: CASSFVFRFGTSRWWQFF. Here the CDR3 DNA reads TGTGCCAGCAGTTTTGTTTTTCGGTTCGGGACTAGCCGTTGGTGGCAGTTCTTC. Full variable domain (missing parts from reference TRBV28 and TRBJ2-1): DVKVTQSSRYLVKRTGEKVFLECVQDMDHENMFWYRQDPGLGLRLIYFSYDVKMKEKGDIPEGYSVSREKKERFSLILESASTNQTSMYLCASSFVFRFGTSRWWQFFGPGTRLTVL.

The chain joins TRBV27 to TRBJ2-5; perhaps TRBD1 as D (6 bases). V was trimmed by 7 bases and J by 1 base, leaving 16 bases between them. Germline V gives CDR1 MNHEY, CDR2 SMNVEV (reference sequence). CDR3 length: 15 residues. In DNA form, the CDR3 reads TGTGCCAGCAAACGGTTGGACAGCTTCCAAGAGACCCAGTACTTC. Translated: CASKRLDSFQETQYF.

The chain couples TRBV11-2 to TRBJ2-2; 11 bases match TRBD2. Germline V lookup: CDR1 SGHAT, CDR2 FQNNGV. CDR3 size: 16 residues. The V gene end was trimmed by 5 bases and the J gene end by 2 bases; junction bases not matched to a gene: 4. The DNA for the CDR3 is TGTGCCAGCAGCGAAGGGACTAGCGGAAACACCGGGGAGCTGTTTTTT. It is translated as CASSEGTSGNTGELFF.

The gene calls are TRBV10-3 and TRBJ2-5; D is possibly TRBD1 (5 bases). This CDR3 has 14 amino acids. CDR1 and CDR2 from the germline V gene are ENHRY and SYGVKD. Deletions cut 2 bases from V and 5 bases from J, with 12 bases between. The CDR3 reads CAISEAGPWETQYF. DNA of the CDR3: TGTGCCATCAGTGAGGCAGGGCCCTGGGAGACCCAGTACTTC.